A selection of T cell receptor beta chains follows, all from one sample in a study of HIV-infected children after antiretroviral therapy interruption. TCRdb itself ran the 3' RACE reads through MiXCR, one entry per CDR3 protein. In the table there are 30,000 to 40,000 distinct CDR3 sequences, about 6% of which are singletons. The material sequenced was CD45RA+ CD4+ T cells from PBMCs, pooled from several time points, taken from a donor given antiretroviral therapy, either interrupted or continuous. Receptor source: a pool of human donors with HIV. CDR3s include the opening cysteine and the closing phenylalanine or tryptophan. D genes are given only for firm matches. The size field is filled for only some rows; it gives once, few, many or a size class.

D gene | J gene | V gene | clone size | CDR3 protein | CDR3 DNA
- | TRBJ2-2 | TRBV12-3/TRBV12-4 | many | CASSTPGSRNTGELFF | TGTGCCAGCAGTACCCCCGGGAGCAGGAACACCGGGGAGCTGTTTTTT
- | TRBJ2-7 | TRBV20-1 | many | CSASPRRREGTYEQYF | TGCAGTGCTAGCCCAAGGAGGCGGGAAGGCACCTACGAGCAGTACTTC
TRBD1 | TRBJ2-3 | TRBV12-3/TRBV12-4 | - | CASDRAADTQYF | TGTGCCAGCGACAGGGCTGCAGATACGCAGTATTTT
- | TRBJ1-2 | TRBV5-5 | few | CASSIEHLKGYTF | TGTGCCAGCAGCATTGAACACTTGAAAGGCTACACCTTC
- | TRBJ2-3 | TRBV28 | many | CASSSGAPGHTQYF | TGTGCCAGCAGCTCTGGGGCTCCGGGGCATACGCAGTATTTT
TRBD2 | TRBJ2-1 | TRBV11-2 | many | CASSPGLAGGKEQFF | TGTGCCAGCAGCCCCGGACTAGCGGGAGGGAAGGAGCAGTTCTTC
TRBD1 | TRBJ1-2 | TRBV18 | few | CASSSAPLTGPNTNYGYTF | TGTGCCAGCTCATCCGCTCCCTTGACAGGGCCGAATACTAACTATGGCTACACCTTC
- | TRBJ2-5 | TRBV6-1 | many | CASSVDSPRQTQYF | TGTGCCAGCAGTGTCGACAGCCCGAGGCAGACCCAGTACTTC
- | TRBJ1-4 | TRBV10-2 | many | CASSDQYRGTSNEKLFF | TGCGCCAGCAGTGATCAGTATAGGGGTACTTCGAACGAAAAACTGTTTTTT
TRBD2 | TRBJ2-5 | TRBV12-3/TRBV12-4 | many | CASSPPRGMGETQYF | TGTGCCAGCAGTCCTCCGCGGGGGATGGGAGAGACCCAGTACTTC
TRBD2 | TRBJ2-1 | TRBV7-6 | many | CASSLEFLADYGEQFF | TGTGCCAGCAGCTTAGAGTTTCTAGCGGATTACGGTGAGCAGTTCTTC
TRBD1 | TRBJ1-1 | TRBV12-5 | - | CASGSGTASSTRFTMNTEAFF | TGTGCTAGTGGTTCAGGGACAGCCAGTTCCACACGTTTCACCATGAACACTGAAGCTTTCTTT
- | TRBJ1-1 | TRBV24-1 | - | CASTDSMNTEAFF | TGTGCCAGTACAGACAGCATGAACACTGAAGCTTTCTTT
TRBD2 | TRBJ2-1 | TRBV14 | few | CASSQGSSGGYNEQFF | TGTGCCAGCAGCCAAGGCTCTAGCGGGGGATACAATGAGCAGTTCTTC
TRBD2 | TRBJ2-5 | TRBV7-2 | many | CASSLAGLAGAQETQYF | TGTGCCAGCAGCTTAGCGGGGTTAGCGGGGGCCCAAGAGACCCAGTACTTC
- | TRBJ1-4 | TRBV7-8 | - | CASSFPGSKNEKLFF | TGTGCCAGCAGCTTTCCGGGCAGTAAAAATGAAAAACTGTTTTTT
- | TRBJ2-1 | TRBV4-2 | many | CASSQDPRHEQFF | TGTGCCAGCAGCCAAGATCCTCGCCATGAGCAGTTCTTC
TRBD2 | TRBJ2-1 | TRBV5-1 | few | CASSLPSGTYNEQFF | TGCGCCAGCAGCTTGCCTAGCGGAACATACAATGAGCAGTTCTTC
TRBD2 | TRBJ2-7 | TRBV6-1 | many | CASSGGLATIYEQYF | TGTGCCAGCAGTGGGGGACTAGCGACTATCTACGAGCAGTACTTC
- | TRBJ2-4 | TRBV20-1 | - | CSARVLRGQNIQYF | TGCAGTGCTAGAGTACTTAGGGGCCAAAACATTCAGTACTTC
TRBD2 | TRBJ2-1 | TRBV7-8 | many | CASSPRGSGRVNEQFF | TGTGCCAGCAGCCCCAGGGGAAGCGGGAGGGTCAATGAGCAGTTCTTC
- | TRBJ1-3 | TRBV5-1 | - | CASSQTTREDTIYF | TGCGCCAGCAGTCAAACGACCAGGGAGGACACCATATATTTT
TRBD1 | TRBJ2-7 | TRBV28 | - | CASSLSGTGGSEQYF | TGTGCCAGCAGTTTGTCCGGGACAGGGGGCTCCGAGCAGTACTTC
- | TRBJ2-1 | TRBV3-1 | many | CASSQVQQGMAIF | TGTGCCAGCAGCCAAGTGCAGCAAGGAATGGCAATCTTC
- | TRBJ2-2 | TRBV7-2 | many | CASSRRQSNTGELFF | TGTGCCAGCAGCCGCCGACAGTCTAACACCGGGGAGCTGTTTTTT
- | TRBJ2-7 | TRBV5-4 | many | CASSRVGGSYEQYF | TGTGCCAGCAGCCGGGTGGGGGGCTCCTACGAGCAGTACTTC
- | TRBJ2-1 | TRBV10-1 | many | CASSEGTGYYAEQFF | TGTGCCAGCAGTGAGGGGACTGGGTACTATGCTGAGCAGTTCTTC
- | TRBJ2-2 | TRBV9 | few | CASSVGPLGTGELFF | TGTGCCAGCAGCGTAGGTCCTTTGGGGACCGGGGAGCTGTTTTTT
- | TRBJ2-7 | TRBV20-1 | few | CSARSSGRQDLLYEQYF | TGCAGTGCTAGAAGTTCAGGGAGACAGGACCTCCTCTACGAGCAGTACTTC
- | TRBJ2-1 | TRBV10-3 | many | CAISLEGNEQFF | TGTGCCATCAGCCTAGAGGGCAATGAGCAGTTCTTC
- | TRBJ1-4 | TRBV5-4 | many | CASSLGQVPGEKLFF | TGTGCCAGCAGCTTGGGACAGGTCCCAGGTGAAAAACTGTTTTTT
- | TRBJ2-1 | TRBV29-1 | many | CSGTRQTYNEQFF | TGCAGCGGCACCAGGCAAACCTACAATGAGCAGTTCTTC
TRBD1 | TRBJ1-6 | TRBV20-1 | - | CSARQGQGNSPLHF | TGCAGTGCGCGTCAAGGACAGGGGAATTCACCCCTCCACTTT
- | TRBJ2-7 | TRBV5-6 | many | CASSLGLDPLSREQYF | TGTGCCAGCAGCTTGGGTCTGGACCCCCTTTCGCGGGAGCAGTACTTC
- | TRBJ2-7 | TRBV2 | many | CASRATTGAYEQYF | TGTGCCAGCAGGGCGACCACTGGTGCCTACGAGCAGTACTTC
TRBD1 | TRBJ1-2 | TRBV28 | - | CASSFGTVPPGYTF | TGTGCCAGCAGTTTCGGGACAGTTCCCCCTGGCTACACCTTC
- | TRBJ1-6 | TRBV14 | many | CASSPGRGMFNSPLHF | TGTGCCAGCAGCCCCGGCAGGGGTATGTTTAATTCACCCCTCCACTTT
TRBD1 | TRBJ1-2 | TRBV18 | many | CASSPFRTGGGYGYTF | TGTGCCAGCTCACCATTTCGGACAGGGGGAGGCTATGGCTACACCTTC
TRBD2 | TRBJ2-1 | TRBV5-1 | few | CASSLDPLAGIYNEQFF | TGCGCCAGCAGCTTGGATCCCCTAGCGGGGATCTACAATGAGCAGTTCTTC
- | TRBJ1-5 | TRBV20-1 | - | CSATDRKPNQPQHF | TGCAGTGCCACGGACAGAAAACCCAATCAGCCCCAGCATTTT
- | TRBJ1-1 | TRBV12-3/TRBV12-4 | many | CASTKEGGTEEAFF | TGTGCCAGCACCAAGGAGGGGGGGACGGAAGAAGCTTTCTTT
TRBD2 | TRBJ2-3 | TRBV9 | many | CASSVARFGGLADTQYF | TGTGCCAGCAGCGTAGCTCGTTTCGGGGGACTAGCAGATACGCAGTATTTT
- | TRBJ2-7 | TRBV2 | many | CASSKPVQAHEQYF | TGTGCCAGCAGTAAACCGGTCCAAGCCCACGAGCAGTACTTC
- | TRBJ2-1 | TRBV7-2 | few | CASSSGLGGGWLNEQFF | TGTGCCAGCAGCTCCGGACTTGGGGGGGGCTGGCTCAATGAGCAGTTCTTC
TRBD2 | TRBJ2-3 | TRBV10-3 | few | CATAERGSTDTQYF | TGTGCCACAGCCGAGCGGGGTAGCACAGATACGCAGTATTTT
TRBD2 | TRBJ2-2 | TRBV12-3/TRBV12-4 | many | CASRERTSGTRELFF | TGTGCCAGCAGGGAACGGACTAGCGGGACGCGGGAGCTGTTTTTT
TRBD1 | TRBJ2-2 | TRBV14 | many | CASTPAGTEYTGELFF | TGTGCCAGCACCCCTGCCGGGACAGAGTACACCGGGGAGCTGTTTTTT
- | TRBJ1-2 | TRBV20-1 | many | CSASVTGDYGYTF | TGCAGTGCTAGTGTGACAGGTGACTATGGCTACACCTTC